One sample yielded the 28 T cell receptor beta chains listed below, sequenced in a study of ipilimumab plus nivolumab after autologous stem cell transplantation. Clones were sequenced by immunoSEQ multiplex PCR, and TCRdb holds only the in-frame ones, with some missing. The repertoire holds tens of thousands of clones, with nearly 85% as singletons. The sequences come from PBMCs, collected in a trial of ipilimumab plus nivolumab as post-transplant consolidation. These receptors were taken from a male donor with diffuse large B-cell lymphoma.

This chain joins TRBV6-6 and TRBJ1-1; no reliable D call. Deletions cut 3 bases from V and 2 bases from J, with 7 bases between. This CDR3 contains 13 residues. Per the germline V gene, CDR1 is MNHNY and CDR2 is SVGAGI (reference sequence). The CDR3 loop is CASSYLRNTEAFF. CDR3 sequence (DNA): TGTGCCAGCAGTTATCTAAGAAACACTGAAGCTTTCTTT.

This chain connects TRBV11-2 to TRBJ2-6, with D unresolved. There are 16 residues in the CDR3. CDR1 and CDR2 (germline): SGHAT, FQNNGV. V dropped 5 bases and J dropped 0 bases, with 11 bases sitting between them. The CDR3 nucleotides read TGTGCCAGCAGCGTCACCAAGGCCTCTGGGGCCAACGTCCTGACTTTC. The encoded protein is CASSVTKASGANVLTF.

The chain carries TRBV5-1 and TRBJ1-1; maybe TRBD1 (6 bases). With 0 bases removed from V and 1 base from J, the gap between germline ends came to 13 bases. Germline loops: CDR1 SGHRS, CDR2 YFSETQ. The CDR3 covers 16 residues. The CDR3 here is CASSLGTGMGNTEAFF. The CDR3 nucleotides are TGCGCCAGCAGCTTGGGCACAGGGATGGGGAACACTGAAGCTTTCTTT.

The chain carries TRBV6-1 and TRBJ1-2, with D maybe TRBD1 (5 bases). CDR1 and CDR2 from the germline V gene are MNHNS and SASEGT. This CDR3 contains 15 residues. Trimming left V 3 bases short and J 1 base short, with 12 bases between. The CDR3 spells CASSERRDLNYGYTF. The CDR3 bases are TGTGCCAGCAGTGAGCGCAGGGACCTTAACTATGGCTACACCTTC.

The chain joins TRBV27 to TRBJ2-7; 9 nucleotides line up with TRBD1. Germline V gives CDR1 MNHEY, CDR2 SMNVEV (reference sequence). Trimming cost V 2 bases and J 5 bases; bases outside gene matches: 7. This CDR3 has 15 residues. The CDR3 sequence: CASSLTGQGIHEQYF. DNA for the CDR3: TGTGCCAGCAGTTTAACGGGACAGGGTATCCACGAGCAGTACTTC.

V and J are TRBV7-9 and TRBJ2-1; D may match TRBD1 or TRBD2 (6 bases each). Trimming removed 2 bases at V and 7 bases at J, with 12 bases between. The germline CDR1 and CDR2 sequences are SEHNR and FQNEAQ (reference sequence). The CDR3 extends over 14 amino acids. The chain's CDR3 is CASSLPGGPNEQFF. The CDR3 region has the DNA TGTGCCAGCAGCTTACCCGGGGGCCCAAATGAGCAGTTCTTC.

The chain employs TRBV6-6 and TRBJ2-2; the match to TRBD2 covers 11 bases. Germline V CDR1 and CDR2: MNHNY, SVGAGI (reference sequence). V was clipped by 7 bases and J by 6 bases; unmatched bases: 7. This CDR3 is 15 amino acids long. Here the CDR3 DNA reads TGTGCCAGCATTGGGAGTAGCGGGGGGGCCGGGGAGCTGTTTTTT. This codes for CASIGSSGGAGELFF.

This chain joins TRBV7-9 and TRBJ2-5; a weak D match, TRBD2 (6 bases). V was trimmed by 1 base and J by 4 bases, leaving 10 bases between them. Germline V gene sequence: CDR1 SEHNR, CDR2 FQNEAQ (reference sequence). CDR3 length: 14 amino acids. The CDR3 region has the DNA TGTGCCAGCAGCTTAGGAGGTAGCGGAGAGACCCAGTACTTC. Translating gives CASSLGGSGETQYF.

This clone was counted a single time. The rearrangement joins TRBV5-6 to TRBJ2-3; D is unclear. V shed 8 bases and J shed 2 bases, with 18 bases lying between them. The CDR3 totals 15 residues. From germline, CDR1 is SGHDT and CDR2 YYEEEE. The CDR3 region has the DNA TGTGCCAGAGGTCGGCATCGACCCCTCACAGATACGCAGTATTTT. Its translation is CARGRHRPLTDTQYF.

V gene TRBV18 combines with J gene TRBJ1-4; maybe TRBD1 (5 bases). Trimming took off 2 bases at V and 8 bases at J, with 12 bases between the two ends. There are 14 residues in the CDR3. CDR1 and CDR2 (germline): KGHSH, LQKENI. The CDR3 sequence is CASSPSKGQEKLFF. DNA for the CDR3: TGTGCCAGCTCACCATCAAAGGGGCAGGAAAAACTGTTTTTT.

The CDR3 sequence is CASSLQRQVNTEAFF. The CDR3 DNA sequence: TGTGCCAGCAGCCTTCAACGCCAGGTGAACACTGAAGCTTTCTTT. The chain couples TRBV14 to TRBJ1-1; D is ambiguous. V was clipped by 4 bases and J by 0 bases, with 12 bases between them. Looked up from germline, CDR1 is SGHDN and CDR2 is FVKESK. This CDR3 has 15 residues.

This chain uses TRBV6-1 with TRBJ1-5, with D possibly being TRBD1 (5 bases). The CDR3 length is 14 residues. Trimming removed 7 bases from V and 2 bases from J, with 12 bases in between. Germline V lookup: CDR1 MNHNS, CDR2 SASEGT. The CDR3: CASTKGGGNQPQHF. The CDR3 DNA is TGTGCCAGCACCAAGGGAGGGGGCAATCAGCCCCAGCATTTT.

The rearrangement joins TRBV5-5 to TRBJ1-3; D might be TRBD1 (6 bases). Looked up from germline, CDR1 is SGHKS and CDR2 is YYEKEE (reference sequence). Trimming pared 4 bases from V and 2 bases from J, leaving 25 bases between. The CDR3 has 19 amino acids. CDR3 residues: CASSPRGPGGAWTGNTIYF. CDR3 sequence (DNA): TGTGCCAGCAGCCCGCGCGGGCCGGGGGGGGCTTGGACTGGAAACACCATATATTTT.

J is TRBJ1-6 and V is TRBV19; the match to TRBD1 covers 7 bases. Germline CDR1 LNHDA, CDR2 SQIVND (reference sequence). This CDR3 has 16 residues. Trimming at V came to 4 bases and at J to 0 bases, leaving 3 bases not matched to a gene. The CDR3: CASSTGQPSYNSPLHF. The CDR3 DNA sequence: TGTGCCAGTAGTACGGGACAGCCCTCCTATAATTCACCCCTCCACTTT.

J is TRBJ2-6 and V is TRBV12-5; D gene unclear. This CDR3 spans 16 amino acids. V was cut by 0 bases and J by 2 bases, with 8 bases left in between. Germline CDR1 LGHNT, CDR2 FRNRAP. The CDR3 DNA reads TGTGCTAGTGGTTTGGTCGAAGGGCCTGGGGCCAACGTCCTGACTTTC. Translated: CASGLVEGPGANVLTF. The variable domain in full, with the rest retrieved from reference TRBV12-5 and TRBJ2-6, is DARVTQTPRHKVTEMGQEVTMRCQPILGHNTVFWYRQTMMQGLELLAYFRNRAPLDDSGMPKDRFSAEMPDATLATLKIQPSEPRDSAVYFCASGLVEGPGANVLTFGAGSRLTVL.

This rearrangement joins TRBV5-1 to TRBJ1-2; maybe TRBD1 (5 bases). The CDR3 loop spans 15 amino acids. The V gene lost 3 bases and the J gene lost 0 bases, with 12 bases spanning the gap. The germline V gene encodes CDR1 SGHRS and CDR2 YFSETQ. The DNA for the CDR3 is TGCGCCAGCAGCTCCTCTACAGGAACTAACTATGGCTACACCTTC. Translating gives CASSSSTGTNYGYTF.

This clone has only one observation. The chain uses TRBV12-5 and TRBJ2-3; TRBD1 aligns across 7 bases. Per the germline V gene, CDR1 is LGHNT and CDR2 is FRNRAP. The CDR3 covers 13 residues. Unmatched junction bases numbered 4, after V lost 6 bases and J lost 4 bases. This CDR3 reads CASGTGEPDTQYF. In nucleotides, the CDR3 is TGTGCTAGTGGAACAGGGGAACCAGATACGCAGTATTTT.

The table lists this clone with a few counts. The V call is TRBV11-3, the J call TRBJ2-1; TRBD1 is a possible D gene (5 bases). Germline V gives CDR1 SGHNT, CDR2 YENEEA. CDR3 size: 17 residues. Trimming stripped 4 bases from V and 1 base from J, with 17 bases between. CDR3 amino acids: CASSSTGNLVSYNEQFF. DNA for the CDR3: TGTGCCAGCAGCTCCACAGGAAATTTGGTATCCTACAATGAGCAGTTCTTC.

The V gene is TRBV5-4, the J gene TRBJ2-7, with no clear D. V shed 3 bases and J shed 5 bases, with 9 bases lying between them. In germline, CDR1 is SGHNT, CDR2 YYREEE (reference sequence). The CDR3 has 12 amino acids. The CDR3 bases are TGTGCCAGCAGCTCCTGGGGTGACGAGCAGTACTTC. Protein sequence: CASSSWGDEQYF. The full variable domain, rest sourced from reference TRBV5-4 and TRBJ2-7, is ETGVTQSPTHLIKTRGQQVTLRCSSQSGHNTVSWYQQALGQGPQFIFQYYREEENGRGNFPPRFSGLQFPNYSSELNVNALELDDSALYLCASSSWGDEQYFGPGTRLTVT.

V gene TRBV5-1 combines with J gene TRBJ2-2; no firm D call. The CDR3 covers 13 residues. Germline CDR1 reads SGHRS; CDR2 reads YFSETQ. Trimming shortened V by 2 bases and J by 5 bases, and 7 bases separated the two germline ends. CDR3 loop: CASSFIDTGELFF. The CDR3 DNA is TGCGCCAGCAGCTTTATAGATACCGGGGAGCTGTTTTTT.

CDR3 in amino acids: CASSPGQEGNEKLFF. The CDR3, as DNA: TGCGCCAGCAGCCCCGGACAGGAGGGTAATGAAAAACTGTTTTTT. The chain couples TRBV5-1 to TRBJ1-4; TRBD1 agrees at 7 bases. The CDR3 loop spans 15 amino acids. Germline values: CDR1 SGHRS, CDR2 YFSETQ. Trimming at V came to 4 bases and at J to 4 bases, leaving 7 bases not matched to a gene.

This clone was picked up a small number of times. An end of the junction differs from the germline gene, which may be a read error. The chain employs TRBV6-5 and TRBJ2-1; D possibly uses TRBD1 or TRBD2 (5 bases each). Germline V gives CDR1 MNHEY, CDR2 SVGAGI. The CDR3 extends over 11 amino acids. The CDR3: CASSYRGVAVF. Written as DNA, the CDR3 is TGTGCCAGCAGTTACAGGGGAGTCGCCGTCTTC.

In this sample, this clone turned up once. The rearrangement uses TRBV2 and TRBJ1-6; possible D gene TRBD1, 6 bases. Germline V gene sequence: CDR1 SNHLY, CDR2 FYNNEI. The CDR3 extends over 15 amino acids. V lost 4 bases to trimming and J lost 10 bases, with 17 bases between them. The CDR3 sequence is CASSGATQGSSPLHF. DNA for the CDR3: TGTGCCAGCAGTGGAGCGACACAGGGTTCCTCACCCCTCCACTTT.

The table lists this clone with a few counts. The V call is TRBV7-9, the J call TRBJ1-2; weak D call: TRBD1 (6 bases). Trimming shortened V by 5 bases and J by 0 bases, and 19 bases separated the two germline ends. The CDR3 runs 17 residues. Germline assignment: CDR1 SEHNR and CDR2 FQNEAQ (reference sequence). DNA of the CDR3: TGTGCCAGCAGCCTCATAAAGCCCGGACAGCCTAACTATGGCTACACCTTC. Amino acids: CASSLIKPGQPNYGYTF.

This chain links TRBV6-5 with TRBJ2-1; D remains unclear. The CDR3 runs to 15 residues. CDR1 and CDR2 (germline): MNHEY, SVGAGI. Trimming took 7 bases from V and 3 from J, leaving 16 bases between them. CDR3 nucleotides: TGTGCCAGCAAGAGTCCCGTAGGCGGCTACAATGAGCAGTTCTTC. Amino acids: CASKSPVGGYNEQFF.

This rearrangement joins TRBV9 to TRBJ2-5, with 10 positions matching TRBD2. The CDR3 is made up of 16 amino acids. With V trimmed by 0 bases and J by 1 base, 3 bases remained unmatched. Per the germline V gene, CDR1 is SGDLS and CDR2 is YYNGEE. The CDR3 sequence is CASSVEPSGGQETQYF. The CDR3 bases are TGTGCCAGCAGCGTAGAGCCTAGCGGGGGCCAAGAGACCCAGTACTTC.

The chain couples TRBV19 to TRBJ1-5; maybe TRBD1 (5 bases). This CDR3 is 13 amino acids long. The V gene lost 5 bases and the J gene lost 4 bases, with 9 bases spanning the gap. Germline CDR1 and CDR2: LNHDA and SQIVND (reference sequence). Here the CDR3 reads CASSSTDNQPQHF. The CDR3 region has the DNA TGTGCCAGTAGTTCGACAGATAATCAGCCCCAGCATTTT.

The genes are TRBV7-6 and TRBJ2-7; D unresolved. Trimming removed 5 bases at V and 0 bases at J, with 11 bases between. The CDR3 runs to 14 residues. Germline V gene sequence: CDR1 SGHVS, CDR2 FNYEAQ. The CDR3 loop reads CASSPRSSSYEQYF. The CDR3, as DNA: TGTGCCAGCAGCCCGCGGAGTAGCTCCTACGAGCAGTACTTC.